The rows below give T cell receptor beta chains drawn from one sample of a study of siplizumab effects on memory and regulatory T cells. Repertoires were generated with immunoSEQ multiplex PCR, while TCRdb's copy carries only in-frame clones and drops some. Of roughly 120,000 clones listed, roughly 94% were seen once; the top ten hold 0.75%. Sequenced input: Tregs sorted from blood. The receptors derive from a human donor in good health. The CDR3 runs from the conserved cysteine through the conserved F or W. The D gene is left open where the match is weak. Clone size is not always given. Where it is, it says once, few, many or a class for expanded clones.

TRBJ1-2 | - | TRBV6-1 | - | TGTGCCAGCAGGGGCTCTCTGCGCTACACCTTC | CASRGSLRYTF
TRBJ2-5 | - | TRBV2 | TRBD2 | TGTGCCAGCAGTGTACTAGCGGGGGTCGAGACCCAGTACTTC | CASSVLAGVETQYF
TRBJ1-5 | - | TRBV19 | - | TGTGCCAGTAGTATGTCCCGGCGGCACAATCAGCCCCAGCATTTT | CASSMSRRHNQPQHF
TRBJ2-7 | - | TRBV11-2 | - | TGTGCCAGCAGCCCGGGACGGACCTCCTACGAGCAGTACTTC | CASSPGRTSYEQYF
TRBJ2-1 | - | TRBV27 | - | TGTGCCAGCAGTTTACGGGGGGCCCCCTACAATGAGCAGTTCTTC | CASSLRGAPYNEQFF
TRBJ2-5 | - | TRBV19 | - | TGTGCCAGTAGCCCCCCCAAGGGGACCCAGTACTTC | CASSPPKGTQYF
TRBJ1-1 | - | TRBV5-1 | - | TGCGCCAGCAGGTTCCAGGGTTTAGGGAGTGAAGCTTTCTTT | CASRFQGLGSEAFF
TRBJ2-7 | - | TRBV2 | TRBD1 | TGTGCCAGTCGGGACAGAGCCTACGAGCAGTACTTC | CASRDRAYEQYF
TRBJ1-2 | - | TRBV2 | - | TGTGCCAGCAACGACAGATACTATGGCTACACCTTC | CASNDRYYGYTF
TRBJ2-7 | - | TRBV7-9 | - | TGTGCCAGCAGCTTCATAGGGTACGAGCAGTACTTC | CASSFIGYEQYF
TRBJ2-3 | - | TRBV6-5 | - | TGTGCCAGCGGGCGGGGAAGCACAGATACGCAGTATTTT | CASGRGSTDTQYF
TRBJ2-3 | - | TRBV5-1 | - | TGCGCCAGCAGCCCAGAATCGGATACGCAGTATTTT | CASSPESDTQYF
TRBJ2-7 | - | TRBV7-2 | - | TGTGCCAGCACCCTTCAGGAAGGGGAGCAGTACTTC | CASTLQEGEQYF
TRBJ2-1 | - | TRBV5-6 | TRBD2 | TGTGCCAGCAGCCCAGGACTAGCGGCATTCGGAAATGAGCAGTTCTTC | CASSPGLAAFGNEQFF
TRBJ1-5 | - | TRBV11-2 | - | TGTGCCAGCTCCGCAAGGGCCAATCAGCCCCAGCATTTT | CASSARANQPQHF
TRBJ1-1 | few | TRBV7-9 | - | TGTGCCAGCAGCTTAGTAGCCACTGAAGCTTTCTTT | CASSLVATEAFF
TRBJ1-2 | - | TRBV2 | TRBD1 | TGTGCCAGCAGTGCAGGGGGCGTGGGTGGCTACACCTTC | CASSAGGVGGYTF
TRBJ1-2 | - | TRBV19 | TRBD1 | TGTGCCAGTAGTCCCCTCACAGGGGGCGGTGGCTACACCTTC | CASSPLTGGGGYTF
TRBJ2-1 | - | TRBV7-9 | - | TGTGCCAGCAGCTTAAAGGTGGGCCTTCCGTCAACGGTGGACGAGCAGTTCTTC | CASSLKVGLPSTVDEQFF
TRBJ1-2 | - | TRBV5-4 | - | TGTGCCAGCAGCTTGGTAGGAGGACTTACTAACTATGGCTACACCTTC | CASSLVGGLTNYGYTF
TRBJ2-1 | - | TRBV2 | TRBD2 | TGTGCCAGCAGTGAAAGAAGCGGGACCTACAATGAGCAGTTCTTC | CASSERSGTYNEQFF
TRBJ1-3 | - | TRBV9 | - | TGTGCCAGCAGCGCCAGGGGATACGCGGGTGGAAACACCATATATTTT | CASSARGYAGGNTIYF
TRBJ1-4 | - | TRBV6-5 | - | TGTGCCAGCAGTTCAGTTTTAAGGGAAAAACTGTTTTTT | CASSSVLREKLFF
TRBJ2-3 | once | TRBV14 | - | TGTGCCAGCAGCCAAGAAGGGGCAGATACGCAGTATTTT | CASSQEGADTQYF
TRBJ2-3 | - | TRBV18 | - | TGTGCCAGCTCACCAAACAGGGGCACAGATACGCAGTATTTT | CASSPNRGTDTQYF
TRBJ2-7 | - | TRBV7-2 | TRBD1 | TGTGCCAGCAGCGGTACAGGGGGGAGCGCCTACGAGCAGTACTTC | CASSGTGGSAYEQYF
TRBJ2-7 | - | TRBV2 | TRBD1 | TGTGCCAGCAGTGGCCGGGACAGGGTTATATGGCAGTACTTC | CASSGRDRVIWQYF
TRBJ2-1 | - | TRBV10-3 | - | TGTGCCATCCGGACAGACTCCTACAATGAGCAGTTCTTC | CAIRTDSYNEQFF
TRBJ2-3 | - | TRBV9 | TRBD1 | TGTGCCAGCAGCGTAGTTGACAGGGGGCCAGATACGCAGTATTTT | CASSVVDRGPDTQYF
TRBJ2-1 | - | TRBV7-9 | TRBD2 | TGTGCCAGCAGCTCCCGGACTAGCGGGATGGGTCGCGATGAGCAGTTCTTC | CASSSRTSGMGRDEQFF
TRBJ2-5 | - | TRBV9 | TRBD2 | TGTGCCAGCAGCCCTGGCGGGAGGGGGGAGACCCAGTACTTC | CASSPGGRGETQYF
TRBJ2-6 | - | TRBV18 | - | TGTGCCAGCTCACCCTCTGGGGCCAACGTCCTGACTTTC | CASSPSGANVLTF
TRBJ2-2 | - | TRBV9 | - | TGTGCCAGCAGCGTAGCAGGGTGGGCCACCGGGGAGCTGTTTTTT | CASSVAGWATGELFF
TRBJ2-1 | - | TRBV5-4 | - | TGTGCCAGCAGCTTGGCCTGGAGGGAGCAGTTCTTC | CASSLAWREQFF
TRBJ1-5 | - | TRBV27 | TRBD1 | TGTGCCAGCAGTCCCGGGACAGCTTCCTATCTTCTTTATAGCAATCAGCCCCAGCATTTT | CASSPGTASYLLYSNQPQHF
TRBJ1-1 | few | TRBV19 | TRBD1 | TGTGCCAGTAGCCCGGGACAGGGTTCCACTGAAGCTTTCTTT | CASSPGQGSTEAFF
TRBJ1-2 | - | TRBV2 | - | TGTGCCAGCAGGGAAGACGGTAACTATGGCTACACCTTC | CASREDGNYGYTF
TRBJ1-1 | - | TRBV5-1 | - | TGCGCCAGCAGCTTGGTCGGCTGGAACATGAACACTGAAGCTTTCTTT | CASSLVGWNMNTEAFF
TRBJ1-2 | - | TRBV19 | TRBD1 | TGTGCCAGTAGGCTCGGACAGGGGGCTAGTAACTATGGCTACACCTTC | CASRLGQGASNYGYTF
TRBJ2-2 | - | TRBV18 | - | TGTGCCAGCTCACCACCGGGCGGGCTGAACACCGGGGAGCTGTTTTTT | CASSPPGGLNTGELFF
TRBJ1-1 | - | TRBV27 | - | TGTGCCAGTAAAAGCCGTTTGAACACTGAAGCTTTCTTT | CASKSRLNTEAFF
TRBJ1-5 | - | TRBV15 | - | TGTGCCACCAGCAGAGAGACAGTTAATCAGCCCCAGCATTTT | CATSRETVNQPQHF
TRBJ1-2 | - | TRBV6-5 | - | TGTGCCAGCAGTTCGGGCATGAAGTATGGCTACACCTTC | CASSSGMKYGYTF
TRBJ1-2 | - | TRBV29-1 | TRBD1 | TGCAGCGTTCCCAGGGGGAACTATGGCTACACCTTC | CSVPRGNYGYTF
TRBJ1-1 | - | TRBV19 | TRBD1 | TGTGCCAGTAGTCAGGACAGGGAGGCTTTCTTT | CASSQDREAFF
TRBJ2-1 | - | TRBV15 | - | TGTGCCACCAGCAGCTTTAAGGATGAGCAGTTCTTC | CATSSFKDEQFF
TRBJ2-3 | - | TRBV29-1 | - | TGCAGCGTAGGCCGATTAGTGATGACAGATACGCAGTATTTT | CSVGRLVMTDTQYF
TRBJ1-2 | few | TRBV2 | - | TGTGCCAGCAAAGAATATGGCTACACCTTC | CASKEYGYTF
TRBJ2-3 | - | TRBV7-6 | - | TGTGCCAGCAGCGCCCCCCTTAGCGGCCGCACAGATACGCAGTATTTT | CASSAPLSGRTDTQYF
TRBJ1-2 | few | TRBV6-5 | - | TGTGCCAGCAAGGGGATGCCCGGAGAGGGCTACACCTTC | CASKGMPGEGYTF
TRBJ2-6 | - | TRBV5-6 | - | TGTGCCAGCAGCTTGGGTCTCGTCCTCTCTGGGGCCAACGTCCTGACTTTC | CASSLGLVLSGANVLTF
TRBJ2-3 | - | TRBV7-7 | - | TGTGCCAGCAGCTTAGGCCCCTTTGATACGCAGTATTTT | CASSLGPFDTQYF
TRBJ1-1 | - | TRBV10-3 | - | TGTGCCATCAGTGAGTCAAGGAGGCCTGAAGCTTTCTTT | CAISESRRPEAFF
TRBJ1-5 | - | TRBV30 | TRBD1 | TGTGCCTGGAGTTGGACAGGGGGCAATCAGCCCCAGCATTTT | CAWSWTGGNQPQHF
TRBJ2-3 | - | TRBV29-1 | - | TGCAGCGTCCTCTGGGGGGGGCCCACAGATACGCAGTATTTT | CSVLWGGPTDTQYF
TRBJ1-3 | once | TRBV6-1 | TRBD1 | TGTGCCAGCAAGGGACAGCTCTCTGGAAACACCATATATTTT | CASKGQLSGNTIYF
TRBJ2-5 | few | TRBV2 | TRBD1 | TGTGCCAGCAGGGTGGACAGGGTAGGGAGGGAGACCCAGTACTTC | CASRVDRVGRETQYF